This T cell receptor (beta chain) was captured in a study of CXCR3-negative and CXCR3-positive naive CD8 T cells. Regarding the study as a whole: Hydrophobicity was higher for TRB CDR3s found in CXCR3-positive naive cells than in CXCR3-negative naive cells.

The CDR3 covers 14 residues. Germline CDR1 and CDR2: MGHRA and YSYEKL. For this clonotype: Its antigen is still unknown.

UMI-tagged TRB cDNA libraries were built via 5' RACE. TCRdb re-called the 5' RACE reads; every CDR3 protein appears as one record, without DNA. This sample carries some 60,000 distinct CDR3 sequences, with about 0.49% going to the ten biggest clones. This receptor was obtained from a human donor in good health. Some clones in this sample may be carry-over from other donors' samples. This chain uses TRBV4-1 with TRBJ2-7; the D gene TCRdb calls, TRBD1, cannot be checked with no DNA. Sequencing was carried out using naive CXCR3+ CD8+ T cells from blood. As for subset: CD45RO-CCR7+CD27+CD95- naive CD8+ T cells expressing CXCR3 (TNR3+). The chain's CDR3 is CASSQDRDFYEQYF.